This TCR beta chain was identified during a study of cytomegalovirus exposure and HLA in healthy donors. General observations from the study: As was reported, the HLA-A and HLA-B alleles of most subjects were accurately predicted from TCR beta sequences.

Turning to this clone: Its antigen is not known.

PCR primers comprised 60 Vbeta and 13 Jbeta primers. This table comes from immunoSEQ multiplex PCR, and its TCRdb copy is limited to in-frame clones, with some not included. The sample includes a few hundred thousand clones, approximately 91% of them seen just once. The CDR3 extends over 12 amino acids. Trimming left V 11 bases short and J 1 base short, with 10 bases between. Looked up from germline, CDR1 is SEHNR and CDR2 is FQNEAQ (reference sequence). The origin of this receptor is a girl under 10 years old in good health and CMV-seronegative. The sequencing input was PBMCs. This chain connects TRBV7-9 to TRBJ2-3; weak D call: TRBD1 (5 bases). CDR3 amino acids: CAGQLRTDTQYF. The CDR3 region has the DNA TGTGCCGGACAACTTCGCACAGATACGCAGTATTTT.